The rows below give T cell receptor beta chains drawn from one sample of a study of T cells in localized non-small cell lung cancer. TCRdb's table, derived via immunoSEQ multiplex PCR, lists solely in-frame clones and lacks some. Of about 78,000 clones in the sample, just under 85% were seen once. The sequences come from peripheral blood, collected before any cancer treatment. The receptors here all came from a man aged 40 to 69 with stage I lung adenocarcinoma. CDR3s include the opening cysteine and the closing phenylalanine or tryptophan. D genes are given only for firm matches. Clone size is stated in some rows and not others, as once, few, many or a class when expanded.

j_gene | abundance | v_gene | d_gene | CDR3nt | CDR3aa
TRBJ1-6 | many | TRBV6-1 | . | TGTGCCAGTGTTTCCACGGGGTCCTATAATTCACCCCTCCACTTT | CASVSTGSYNSPLHF
TRBJ1-1 | . | TRBV20-1 | . | TGCAGTGCTAGGGTACAGACTGAAGCTTTCTTT | CSARVQTEAFF
TRBJ1-1 | . | TRBV7-3 | TRBD1 | TGTGCCAGCAGCTTGACAGGGGGCCAAACTGAAGCTTTCTTT | CASSLTGGQTEAFF
TRBJ1-1 | medium-sized | TRBV19 | . | TGTGCCAGCCTACGCAAAGGGGGGGACACTGAAGCTTTCTTT | CASLRKGGDTEAFF
TRBJ2-7 | . | TRBV10-1 | . | TGCGCCAGCGGGGGGGGACAGGCCCTACCATTCTCCTACGAGCAGTACTTC | CASGGGQALPFSYEQYF
TRBJ2-7 | . | TRBV6-5 | . | TGTGCCAGCAGTTACTCTTCCGGGACCGCCTACGAGCAGTACTTC | CASSYSSGTAYEQYF
TRBJ1-2 | . | TRBV6-1 | . | TGTGCCAGCAGTCAAGGGACGGTCTATGGCTACACCTTC | CASSQGTVYGYTF
TRBJ2-2 | . | TRBV27 | TRBD1 | TGTGCCAGCAGTCCCCGGACAGGGGGTGTTCTTGTAGAGCTGTTTTTT | CASSPRTGGVLVELFF
TRBJ2-1 | once | TRBV20-1 | . | TGCAGTGGGAGGACATCGGATGAGCAGTTCTTC | CSGRTSDEQFF
TRBJ2-5 | . | TRBV18 | TRBD2 | TGTGCCAGCTCGTCGAGGACTAGCGGGGGGGAAGAGACCCAGTACTTC | CASSSRTSGGEETQYF
TRBJ1-4 | . | TRBV13 | TRBD1 | TGTGCCAGCAGCTTAAACAGGGGCAGGGAAAAACTGTTTTTT | CASSLNRGREKLFF
TRBJ2-5 | . | TRBV19 | TRBD2 | TGTGCCAGTAGTAATGGACTAGCGGGAGGAGAGACCCAGTACTTC | CASSNGLAGGETQYF
TRBJ1-2 | . | TRBV5-1 | TRBD1 | TGCGCCAGCGCGACGGGGACAGGGGAATCTGGCTACACCTTC | CASATGTGESGYTF
TRBJ1-1 | . | TRBV15 | . | TGTGCCACCAGCAGGGGGGTGGGGAACACTGAAGCTTTCTTT | CATSRGVGNTEAFF
TRBJ1-6 | . | TRBV5-6 | . | TGTGCCAGCAGCTTAATCGGTTCACCCCTCCACTTT | CASSLIGSPLHF
TRBJ1-2 | . | TRBV5-1 | . | TGCGCCAGCAGCTCAAGCCGCACTGGACTGCTACGGGGTTATGGCTACACCTTC | CASSSSRTGLLRGYGYTF
TRBJ1-1 | once | TRBV5-8 | . | TGTGCCAGCAGCTTGGGGTTAGGGGATTCGGACACTGAAGCTTTCTTT | CASSLGLGDSDTEAFF
TRBJ2-5 | . | TRBV28 | . | TGTGCCACCGGGGTATCCGGTAGGGGGCAGTACTTC | CATGVSGRGQYF
TRBJ1-5 | . | TRBV2 | . | TGTGCCAGTGTGGGGGGGGCAGTGGGCAATCAGCCCCAGCATTTT | CASVGGAVGNQPQHF
TRBJ2-7 | . | TRBV7-9 | TRBD1 | TGTGCCAGCAGCTTCTACCGGGACAGGGACCTGAATGAGCAGTACTTC | CASSFYRDRDLNEQYF
TRBJ1-4 | . | TRBV5-4 | . | TGTGCCAGCAGCTCCCGGGATACCCAAGAAAAACTGTTTTTT | CASSSRDTQEKLFF
TRBJ1-4 | . | TRBV14 | . | TGTGCCAGCAGCCAGGTGTTTGGCCCTAATGAAAAACTGTTTTTT | CASSQVFGPNEKLFF
TRBJ1-1 | . | TRBV18 | . | TGTGCCAGCTCAGCGGGCCTCCAGCAAGGCACTGAAGCTTTCTTT | CASSAGLQQGTEAFF
TRBJ2-7 | . | TRBV19 | . | TGTGCCAGTAGTCCCACAGGAGGTAGCGGTAGGTTTGAGCAGTACTTC | CASSPTGGSGRFEQYF
TRBJ1-5 | . | TRBV7-6 | TRBD1 | TGTGCCAGCAGCTTATTCCCCAGTGCAGGGGGCGTAGGTAGCAATCAGCCCCAGCATTTT | CASSLFPSAGGVGSNQPQHF
TRBJ2-1 | once | TRBV4-1 | TRBD2 | TGCGCCAGCAGCCAACCTTTTGAGACTAGCGGTAATGAGCAGTTCTTC | CASSQPFETSGNEQFF
TRBJ2-7 | . | TRBV18 | TRBD1 | TGTGCCAGCTCCCCCCCAACCGGGACAGACTCCTACGAGCAGTACTTC | CASSPPTGTDSYEQYF
TRBJ2-7 | . | TRBV5-6 | TRBD1 | TGTGCCAGCAGGTCGACCGGACAGGGATTGGCGCAGTACTTC | CASRSTGQGLAQYF
TRBJ2-1 | few | TRBV12-5 | . | TGTGCTAGTGGTCAGGGGACCTACAATGAGCAGTTCTTC | CASGQGTYNEQFF
TRBJ1-5 | once | TRBV19 | . | TGTGCCAGTAGTCCAGCCCGTGAGCCCCAGCATTTT | CASSPAREPQHF
TRBJ2-1 | . | TRBV7-6 | TRBD2 | TGTGCCAGCAGCTTAGCTTGGGCTAGCGGGAGAAATGAGCAGTTCTTC | CASSLAWASGRNEQFF